The clone carrying this TCR beta chain was seen only a few times. The antigen remains unidentified. The TCRbeta library incorporated unique molecular identifiers. TCRdb re-analysed the PCR reads in MiXCR, keeping a single row per CDR3 protein. The sample consists of about 580,000 distinct CDR3 sequences, more than 20% of them appearing once. The data stem from a study of T-cell reconstitution after alpha-beta-depleted transplantation in children. Study-level results: Newly generated T cells supplied most T-cell counts and diversity one year post-transplant. Surviving recipient T cells and thymic progenitors produced the high day-60 TCRbeta diversity seen in some patients.

Trimming stripped 6 bases from V and 5 bases from J, with 20 bases between. The CDR3 is 16 amino acids. In germline, CDR1 is MDHEN, CDR2 SYDVKM. The rearrangement links TRBV28 to TRBJ1-5, with D perhaps matching TRBD1 (6 bases). This specimen consisted of PBMCs, mostly from graft donor cells, obtained 360 days after TCRalphabeta/CD19-depleted stem cell transplant. This clonotype originated in a boy under three years old who had a stem cell transplant for acute myeloid leukemia, so the T cells may come from the graft donor. CDR3 coding DNA: TGTGCCAGCAGCGATGGAACCGGGACAACGGATCAGCCCCAGCATTTT. It is translated as CASSDGTGTTDQPQHF.